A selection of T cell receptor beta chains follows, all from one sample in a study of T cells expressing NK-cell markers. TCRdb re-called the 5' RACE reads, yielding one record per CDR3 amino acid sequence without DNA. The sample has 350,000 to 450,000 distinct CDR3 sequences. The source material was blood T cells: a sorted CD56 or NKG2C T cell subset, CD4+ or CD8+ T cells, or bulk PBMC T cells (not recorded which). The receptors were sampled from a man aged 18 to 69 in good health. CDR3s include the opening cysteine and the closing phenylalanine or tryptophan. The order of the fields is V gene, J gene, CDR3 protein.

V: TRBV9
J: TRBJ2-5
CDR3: CASSVASQRVETQYF

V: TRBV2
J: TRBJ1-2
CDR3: CASSEGRNYGYTF

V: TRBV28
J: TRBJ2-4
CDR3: CASLQQGGAKNIQYF

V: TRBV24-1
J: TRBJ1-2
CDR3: CATSDLASVGYTF

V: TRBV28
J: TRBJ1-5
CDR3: CASRISNQPQHF

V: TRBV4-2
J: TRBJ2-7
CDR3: CASSQGDRTHSYEQYF

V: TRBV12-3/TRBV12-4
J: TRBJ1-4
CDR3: CASSRRGGAGGATNEKLFF

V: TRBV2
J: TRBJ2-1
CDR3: CASSDPPGGGGFF

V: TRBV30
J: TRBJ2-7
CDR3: CAWSLSGGDPYEQYF

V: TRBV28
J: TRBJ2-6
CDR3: CASTPAAAGANVLTF

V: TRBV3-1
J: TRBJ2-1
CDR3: CASSQEVGSEQFF

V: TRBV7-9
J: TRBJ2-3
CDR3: CASSPPGLATDTQYF

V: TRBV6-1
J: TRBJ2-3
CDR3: CASSRTSGGAGTDTQYF

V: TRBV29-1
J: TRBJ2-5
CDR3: CSADGPNSGGWETQYF

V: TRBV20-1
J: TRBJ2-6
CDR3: CSARQVLSGANVLTF

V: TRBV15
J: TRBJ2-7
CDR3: CATSRFGGWSYEQYF

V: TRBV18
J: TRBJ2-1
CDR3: CASSADAVVNEQFF

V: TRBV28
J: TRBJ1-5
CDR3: CASSSRGQGNQPQHF

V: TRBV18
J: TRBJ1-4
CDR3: CASSPTATNEKLFF

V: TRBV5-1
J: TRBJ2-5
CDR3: CASSLDGAPRLGSRETQYF

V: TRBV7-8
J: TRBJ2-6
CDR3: CASSFGQGRNVLTF

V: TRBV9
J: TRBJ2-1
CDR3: CASSVGSRREQFF

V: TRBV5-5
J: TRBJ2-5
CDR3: CASSSTARGETQYF

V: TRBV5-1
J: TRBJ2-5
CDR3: CASSFWAGRQETQYF

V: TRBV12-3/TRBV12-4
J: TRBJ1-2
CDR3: CASSLRLNYGYTF

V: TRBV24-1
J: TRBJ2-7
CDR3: CATSDLLGGGCEQYF

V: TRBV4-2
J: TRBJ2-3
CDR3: CASSRTLAGAQDTQYF

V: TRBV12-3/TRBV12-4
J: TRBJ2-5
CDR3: CASSFYGTETQYF

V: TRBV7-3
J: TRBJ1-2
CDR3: CASSLSPGAFGYTF

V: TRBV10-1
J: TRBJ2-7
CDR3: CAWRGGGPYEQYF

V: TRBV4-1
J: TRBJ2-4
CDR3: CASSQVGEVAKNIQYF

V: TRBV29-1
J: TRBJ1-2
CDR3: CSVEKAGSYTF

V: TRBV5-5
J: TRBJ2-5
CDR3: CASSSRQHQETQYF

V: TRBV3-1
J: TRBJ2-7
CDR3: CASSQMIGSDPGEQYF